This TCR beta chain was captured by sequencing in a study of T cells after yellow fever vaccination. Researchers made TCR cDNA using 5'RACE template switching, and this step added a universal primer site and UMIs. TCRdb fed the 5' RACE reads into MiXCR, producing one record per CDR3 protein. Among under 600,000 distinct CDR3 sequences listed, 20% to 25% were seen once. As concerns this clonotype: No antigen is known for it.

Study-wide results and caveats: A large majority of primary-vaccination clones showed up again after the booster (96% CD4, around 85% CD8). Researchers cautioned that FACS-sorted repertoires could harbor abundant clonotypes contaminating from the bulk population. CD4 and CD8 compartments shared a small share of clonotypes, likely from convergent recombination.

Trimming took 3 bases from V and 4 from J, leaving 13 bases between them. The germline gives CDR1 SGHRS, CDR2 YFSETQ. The CDR3 length is 14 residues. Sequences were derived from PBMCs, sampled roughly 20 days after the first yellow fever vaccination. The receptor comes from a man in his late teens or twenties who received the YFV17D yellow fever vaccine. The chain has TRBV5-1 and TRBJ1-1, with a weak D call TRBD1 (5 bases). CDR3 DNA sequence: TGCGCCAGCAGCTCGTCAGGGATCACCACTGAAGCTTTCTTT. It specifies CASSSSGITTEAFF. Based on the CDR3 plus reference TRBV5-1 and TRBJ1-1, the full variable domain is KAGVTQTPRYLIKTRGQQVTLSCSPISGHRSVSWYQQTPGQGLQFLFEYFSETQRNKGNFPGRFSGRQFSNSRSEMNVSTLELGDSALYLCASSSSGITTEAFFGQGTRLTVV.